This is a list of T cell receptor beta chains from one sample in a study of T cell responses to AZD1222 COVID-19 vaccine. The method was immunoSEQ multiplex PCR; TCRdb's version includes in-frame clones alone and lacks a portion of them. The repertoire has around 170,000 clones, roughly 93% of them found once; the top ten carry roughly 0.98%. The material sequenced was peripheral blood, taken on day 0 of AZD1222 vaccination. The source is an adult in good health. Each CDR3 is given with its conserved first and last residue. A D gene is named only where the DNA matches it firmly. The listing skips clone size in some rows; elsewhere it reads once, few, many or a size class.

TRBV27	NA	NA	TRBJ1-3	CASSARGSGNTIYF	TGTGCCAGCAGTGCCAGGGGCTCTGGAAACACCATATATTTT
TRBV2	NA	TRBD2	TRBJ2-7	CASRSSGTRVSYEQYF	TGTGCCAGCAGATCGTCCGGGACTAGAGTCAGCTACGAGCAGTACTTC
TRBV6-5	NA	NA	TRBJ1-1	CASSYGRGWGNTEAFF	TGTGCCAGCAGTTACGGACGGGGATGGGGAAACACTGAAGCTTTCTTT
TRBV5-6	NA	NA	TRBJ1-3	CASSWSPRGGGNTIYF	TGTGCCAGCAGCTGGTCGCCCCGGGGGGGAGGAAACACCATATATTTT
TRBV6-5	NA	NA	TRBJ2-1	CASTRVYNEQFF	TGTGCCAGCACGCGGGTTTACAATGAGCAGTTCTTC
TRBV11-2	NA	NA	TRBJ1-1	CASSTYSGMNTEAFF	TGTGCCAGCAGCACGTATTCAGGCATGAACACTGAAGCTTTCTTT
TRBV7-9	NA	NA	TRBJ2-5	CASSLNWGGQETQYF	TGTGCCAGCAGCTTAAACTGGGGAGGCCAAGAGACCCAGTACTTC
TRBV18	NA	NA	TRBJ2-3	CASSPGGVGTDTQYF	TGTGCCAGCTCACCAGGGGGAGTGGGCACAGATACGCAGTATTTT
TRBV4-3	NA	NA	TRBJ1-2	CASSRDLRSGGYTF	TGCGCCAGCAGCCGAGACCTCAGGTCGGGTGGCTACACCTTC
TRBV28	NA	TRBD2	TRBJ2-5	CASRGWTSGQETQYF	TGTGCCAGCAGGGGCTGGACTAGCGGACAAGAGACCCAGTACTTC
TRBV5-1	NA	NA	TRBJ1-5	CASSWGGADNQPQHF	TGCGCCAGCAGCTGGGGTGGGGCTGATAATCAGCCCCAGCATTTT
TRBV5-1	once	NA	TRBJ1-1	CASSLAIRNTEAFF	TGCGCCAGCAGCTTGGCCATCAGGAACACTGAAGCTTTCTTT
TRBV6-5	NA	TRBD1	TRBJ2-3	CASRMRQGPDTQYF	TGTGCCAGCAGGATGAGACAGGGTCCAGATACGCAGTATTTT
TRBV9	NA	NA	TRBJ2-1	CASSDTIAVSYNEQFF	TGTGCCAGCAGCGACACGATAGCGGTATCCTACAATGAGCAGTTCTTC
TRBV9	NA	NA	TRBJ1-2	CASSVAFPSVGRYRNYGYTF	TGTGCCAGCAGCGTAGCTTTCCCCAGTGTGGGCCGCTACCGAAACTATGGCTACACCTTC
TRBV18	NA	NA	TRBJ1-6	CASSYQGSNSPLHF	TGTGCCAGCTCGTACCAGGGGTCTAATTCACCCCTCCACTTT
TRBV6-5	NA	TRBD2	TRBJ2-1	CASKAGTSVYNEQFF	TGTGCCAGCAAAGCCGGGACTAGCGTATACAATGAGCAGTTCTTC
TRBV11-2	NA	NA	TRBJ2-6	CASSFTARSGANVLTF	TGTGCCAGCAGCTTTACAGCCCGATCTGGGGCCAACGTCCTGACTTTC
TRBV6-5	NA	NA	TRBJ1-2	CASSSQESYGYTF	TGTGCCAGCAGTTCGCAGGAATCCTATGGCTACACCTTC
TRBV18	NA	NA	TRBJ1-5	CASSPTDYSNQPQHF	TGTGCCAGCTCACCGACAGACTATAGCAATCAGCCCCAGCATTTT
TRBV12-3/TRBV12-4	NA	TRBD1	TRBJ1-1	CASSPSDRGAFF	TGTGCCAGCAGCCCATCCGACAGGGGAGCTTTCTTT
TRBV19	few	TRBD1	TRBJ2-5	CASSSLRGQLQETQYF	TGTGCCAGTAGTTCCCTCAGGGGGCAATTACAAGAGACCCAGTACTTC
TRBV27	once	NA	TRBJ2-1	CASSPQQVNEQFF	TGTGCCAGCAGTCCACAACAGGTCAATGAGCAGTTCTTC
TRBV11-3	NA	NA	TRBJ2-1	CASSFEGYNEQFF	TGTGCCAGCAGCTTTGAAGGATACAATGAGCAGTTCTTC
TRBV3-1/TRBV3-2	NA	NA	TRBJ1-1	CASSHREDGAEAFF	TGTGCCAGCAGCCACCGGGAGGATGGGGCTGAAGCTTTCTTT
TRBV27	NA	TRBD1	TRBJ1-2	CASSPNRGTNYGYTF	TGTGCCAGCAGTCCCAACAGGGGGACGAACTATGGCTACACCTTC
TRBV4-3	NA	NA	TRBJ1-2	CASSHIGRWDGYTF	TGCGCCAGCAGCCACATTGGCAGGTGGGATGGCTACACCTTC
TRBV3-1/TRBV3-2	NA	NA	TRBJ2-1	CASSPTGAEQFF	TGTGCCAGCAGCCCCACGGGGGCTGAGCAGTTCTTC
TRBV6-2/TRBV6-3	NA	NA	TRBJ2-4	CASSYSTWQDLAKNIQYF	TGTGCCAGCAGTTACTCGACTTGGCAGGACTTAGCCAAAAACATTCAGTACTTC
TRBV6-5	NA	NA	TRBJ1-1	CASSPGGVPEAFF	TGTGCCAGCAGTCCCGGGGGGGTACCTGAAGCTTTCTTT
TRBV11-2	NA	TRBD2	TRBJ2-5	CASNPRTSGTPIGQETQYF	TGTGCCAGCAACCCCCGGACTAGCGGGACCCCTATAGGGCAAGAGACCCAGTACTTC
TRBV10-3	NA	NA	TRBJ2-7	CAISEGAGIYEQYF	TGTGCCATCAGTGAAGGGGCAGGAATCTACGAGCAGTACTTC
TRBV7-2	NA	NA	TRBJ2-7	CASSLGGGGSYEQYF	TGTGCCAGCAGCTTAGGGGGTGGGGGCTCCTACGAGCAGTACTTC
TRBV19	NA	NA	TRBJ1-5	CASSTTGRALNQPQHF	TGTGCCAGTAGTACGACTGGCAGGGCCCTAAATCAGCCCCAGCATTTT
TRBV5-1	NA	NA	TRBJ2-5	CASSQDYGTQYF	TGCGCCAGCAGCCAGGATTACGGGACCCAGTACTTC
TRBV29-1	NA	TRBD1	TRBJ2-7	CSVAGTGGYEQYF	TGCAGCGTTGCCGGGACAGGGGGCTACGAGCAGTACTTC
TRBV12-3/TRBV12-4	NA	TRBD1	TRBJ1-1	CASSKTGGSAFF	TGTGCCAGCAGCAAGACAGGGGGCTCCGCTTTCTTT
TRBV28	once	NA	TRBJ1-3	CASSWPGNTIYF	TGTGCCAGCAGTTGGCCTGGAAACACCATATATTTT
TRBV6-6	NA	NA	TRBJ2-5	CATSFSRGETQYF	TGTGCCACCTCGTTCTCCCGCGGGGAGACCCAGTACTTC
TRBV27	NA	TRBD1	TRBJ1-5	CASSRGQGWNQPQHF	TGTGCCAGCAGTCGTGGACAGGGGTGGAATCAGCCCCAGCATTTT
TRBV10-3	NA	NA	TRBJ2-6	CAIGGRYGGANVLTF	TGTGCCATCGGGGGCAGATACGGTGGGGCCAACGTCCTGACTTTC
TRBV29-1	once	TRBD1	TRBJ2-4	CSVGQGAIGNIQYF	TGCAGCGTGGGACAGGGGGCCATCGGAAACATTCAGTACTTC
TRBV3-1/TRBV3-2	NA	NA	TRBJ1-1	CASSQAPRGYTEAFF	TGTGCCAGCAGCCAAGCCCCGAGGGGGTACACTGAAGCTTTCTTT
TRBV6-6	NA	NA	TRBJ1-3	CASSGRTRGNTIYF	TGTGCCAGCAGTGGAAGGACACGTGGAAACACCATATATTTT
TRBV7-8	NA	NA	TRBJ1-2	CASSLLPGANYGYTF	TGTGCCAGCAGCTTATTGCCAGGAGCTAACTATGGCTACACCTTC